A single sample gave rise to the 16 T cell receptor beta chains below, sequenced in a study of T cell changes during pregnancy in multiple sclerosis. Data came from immunoSEQ multiplex PCR; TCRdb stores just in-frame clones and leaves some out. The sample yields around 80,000 clones, 85% to 95% seen once. This material consisted of peripheral blood, taken in the second trimester of pregnancy. Every receptor here comes from a female donor in good health, enrolled as a control in a pregnancy study.

DNA of the CDR3: TGTGCCACCCGTGCCCGGGACAGGGCCCCTATCCAAGAGACCCAGTACTTC. Translation gives CATRARDRAPIQETQYF. V is TRBV19 and J is TRBJ2-5, with 9 bases matching TRBD1. The germline V gene has CDR1 LNHDA and CDR2 SQIVND (reference sequence). CDR3 length: 17 residues. Trimming at V came to 10 bases and at J to 1 base, leaving 16 bases not matched to a gene.

The rearrangement joins TRBV7-6 to TRBJ2-1; 8 bases match TRBD2. Germline CDR1 reads SGHVS; CDR2 reads FNYEAQ. The CDR3 consists of 17 residues. V was clipped by 1 base and J by 6 bases; unmatched bases: 11. The chain's CDR3 is CASSLVGRAGVFNEQFF. DNA for the CDR3: TGTGCCAGCAGCTTAGTAGGGCGAGCGGGAGTTTTCAATGAGCAGTTCTTC.

The V and J genes are TRBV28 and TRBJ2-7, with 12 bases identical to TRBD2. The junction had 9 bases not matched to a gene; V was cut back by 3 bases and J by 0 bases. Per the germline V gene, CDR1 is MDHEN and CDR2 is SYDVKM. CDR3 length: 18 residues. The CDR3 is CASSLRLAGESLSYEQYF. The DNA for the CDR3 is TGTGCCAGCAGTTTGAGACTAGCGGGAGAAAGTCTCTCCTACGAGCAGTACTTC.

The rearrangement uses TRBV15 and TRBJ2-7, with D possibly TRBD2 on 6 matching bases. The CDR3 totals 14 residues. Trimming took 1 base from V and 7 from J, leaving 14 bases between them. Germline V CDR1 and CDR2: LNHNV, YYDKDF (reference sequence). The DNA of the CDR3 is TGTGCCACCAGCAGAGGAGGGGAGGATCGGGAGCAGTACTTC. This encodes CATSRGGEDREQYF.

V gene TRBV7-6 combines with J gene TRBJ2-7; weak D call: TRBD1 (5 bases). Germline CDR1 SGHVS, CDR2 FNYEAQ. The CDR3 is made up of 13 amino acids. V was clipped by 1 base and J by 4 bases, with 8 bases between them. The CDR3 DNA reads as TGTGCCAGCAGCTTAGATCCAGGGTACGAGCAGTACTTC. Its translation is CASSLDPGYEQYF. Complete variable domain (other parts from reference TRBV7-6 and TRBJ2-7): GAGVSQSPRYKVTKRGQDVALRCDPISGHVSLYWYRQALGQGPEFLTYFNYEAQQDKSGLPNDRFSAERPEGSISTLTIQRTEQRDSAMYRCASSLDPGYEQYFGPGTRLTVT.

The chain carries TRBV18 and TRBJ2-7; possible D gene TRBD1, 6 bases. Germline lookup yields CDR1 KGHSH and CDR2 LQKENI. The CDR3 sequence is 14 residues long. Trimming removed 0 bases from V and 2 bases from J, with 8 bases in between. The CDR3 region is CASSPPRGTYEQYF. The CDR3 DNA reads as TGTGCCAGCTCACCACCCAGGGGTACCTACGAGCAGTACTTC.

The rearrangement joins TRBV19 to TRBJ1-2, with 9 bases lining up with TRBD1. In germline, CDR1 is LNHDA, CDR2 SQIVND (reference sequence). The CDR3 loop spans 14 amino acids. The CDR3 bases are TGTGCTACTAGTCCGGGACAGGGAAACTATGGCTACACCTTC. Translating it yields CATSPGQGNYGYTF.

This clone was observed a single time. The chain recombines TRBV5-1 with TRBJ1-2; maybe TRBD1 (6 bases). With 4 bases removed from V and 8 bases from J, the gap between germline ends came to 18 bases. The CDR3 is 14 amino acids. Per germline, CDR1 SGHRS and CDR2 YFSETQ. The CDR3 DNA sequence: TGCGCCAGCAGCCCCCGAGTACAGGGCGGGGGCTACACCTTC. This sequence encodes CASSPRVQGGGYTF.

V gene TRBV27 combines with J gene TRBJ2-1, with 11 bases lining up with TRBD2. This CDR3 is built from 16 residues. Looked up from germline, CDR1 is MNHEY and CDR2 is SMNVEV (reference sequence). The trim removed 5 bases at V and 5 bases at J, leaving 8 bases unmatched. This chain's CDR3 is CASSPIAGGGHNEQFF. The CDR3 bases are TGTGCCAGCAGTCCGATAGCGGGGGGGGGCCACAATGAGCAGTTCTTC.

The rearrangement uses TRBV28 and TRBJ2-7; 7 bases align to TRBD2. The length of the CDR3 is 14 residues. V dropped 2 bases and J dropped 9; count of bases not matched to a gene: 10. Germline V lookup: CDR1 MDHEN, CDR2 SYDVKM. The DNA for the CDR3 is TGTGCCAGCAGTTTAGCGGGAGCCCTCCTGGGGCAGTACTTC. Translated, it gives CASSLAGALLGQYF.

The chain employs TRBV7-9 and TRBJ1-1; D is ambiguous. The CDR3 length is 13 residues. CDR1 SEHNR and CDR2 FQNEAQ come from the germline V gene (reference sequence). The V end lost 3 bases, the J end lost 1 base, and 6 bases lay between the germline ends. CDR3 region: CASSFPWNTEAFF. DNA for the CDR3: TGTGCCAGCAGCTTTCCATGGAACACTGAAGCTTTCTTT.

The genes are TRBV5-6 and TRBJ2-1; a weak D match, TRBD2 (6 bases). V was trimmed by 6 bases and J by 4 bases, leaving 14 bases between them. CDR3 length: 14 residues. Germline loops: CDR1 SGHDT, CDR2 YYEEEE. CDR3 loop: CASTIRDLYNEQFF. CDR3 DNA: TGTGCCAGCACCATCCGGGACTTGTACAATGAGCAGTTCTTC.

The genes are TRBV6-6 and TRBJ1-1; TRBD1 aligns across 7 bases. The CDR3 totals 16 residues. Trimming took 2 bases from V and 1 from J; bases not matched to a gene: 7. The germline V gene has CDR1 MNHNY and CDR2 SVGAGI (reference sequence). CDR3 loop: CASSYLRQGRNTEAFF. In DNA form, the CDR3 reads TGTGCCAGCAGTTACCTAAGACAGGGAAGGAACACTGAAGCTTTCTTT.

The V gene is TRBV27, the J gene TRBJ2-3; a possible D gene is TRBD2 (5 bases). V was trimmed by 6 bases and J by 4 bases, leaving 11 bases between them. Germline V gene lookup returns CDR1 MNHEY and CDR2 SMNVEV (reference sequence). The CDR3 spans 13 residues. The CDR3 DNA is TGTGCCAGCAGCCCCGCCGGGGCAGATACGCAGTATTTT. Its protein product is CASSPAGADTQYF.

This chain links TRBV27 with TRBJ1-5; D is undetermined. The CDR3 loop spans 14 amino acids. Germline CDR1 is MNHEY and CDR2 is SMNVEV (reference sequence). V gave up 4 bases and J gave up 10 bases, with 17 bases separating them. For the CDR3, the DNA is TGTGCCAGCAGTTCCTGGGCCAGAATCGGACCCCAGCATTTT. Translating it yields CASSSWARIGPQHF.

This sequence joins TRBV28 and TRBJ1-5; a possible D gene is TRBD1 (5 bases). This CDR3 is 15 amino acids long. The V gene lost 2 bases and the J gene lost 5 bases, with 13 bases spanning the gap. CDR1 and CDR2 (germline): MDHEN, SYDVKM. DNA of the CDR3: TGTGCCAGCAGTTTAGTCATCGACAGTCATCAGCCCCAGCATTTT. Its protein is CASSLVIDSHQPQHF.